This is a list of T cell receptor beta chains from one sample in a study of vaccination effects on CD4 cells after COVID-19. Antigens for these TCRs are unknown. Sequencing was performed with immunoSEQ multiplex PCR; in TCRdb, only in-frame clones are kept and a portion is missing. In the table there are 65,000 or so clones, roughly 76% of which are singletons. The material was CD4+ T cells from PBMCs cultured with HCoV-NL63 spike peptides, obtained before COVID-19 vaccination. The receptor source for this set is a human donor who received a COVID-19 vaccine. Each CDR3 is given with its conserved first and last residue. A D gene is named only where the DNA matches it firmly. Not all rows give a size; the values are once, few, many and, for expanded clones, a class.

v_call,clone_size,j_call,d_call,cdr3_aa,cdr3_nt
TRBV19,.,TRBJ1-6,TRBD1,CASSRGQGANNSPLHF,TGTGCCAGTAGTAGGGGACAGGGGGCGAATAATTCACCCCTCCACTTT
TRBV2,once,TRBJ2-2,.,CASRTRGWDGELFF,TGTGCCAGCCGCACCCGAGGGTGGGACGGGGAGCTGTTTTTT
TRBV14,.,TRBJ2-3,TRBD1,CASSLQGWGQSTDTQYF,TGTGCCAGCAGCCTCCAAGGGTGGGGACAGAGCACAGATACGCAGTATTTT
TRBV6-1,.,TRBJ2-3,.,CASSEEGSWVADTQYF,TGTGCCAGCAGTGAAGAGGGTAGTTGGGTTGCAGATACGCAGTATTTT
TRBV2,.,TRBJ2-1,TRBD1,CASSVNRGNYNEQFF,TGTGCCAGCAGTGTGAACAGGGGGAACTACAATGAGCAGTTCTTC
TRBV19,.,TRBJ2-3,.,CASSSFDTQYF,TGTGCCAGTAGTTCCTTTGATACGCAGTATTTT
TRBV7-2,.,TRBJ1-2,TRBD1,CASSPAGGVGYTF,TGTGCCAGCAGTCCGGCAGGGGGCGTTGGCTACACCTTC
TRBV7-2,.,TRBJ2-5,.,CASSRRGLQETQYF,TGTGCCAGCAGCAGAAGGGGTCTCCAAGAGACCCAGTACTTC
TRBV19,.,TRBJ2-3,.,CASSIGGSLDTQYF,TGTGCCAGTAGTATTGGGGGGTCTTTGGATACGCAGTATTTT
TRBV7-3,.,TRBJ2-2,.,CASSPVRPANTGELFF,TGTGCCAGCAGCCCCGTCAGGCCAGCGAACACCGGGGAGCTGTTTTTT
TRBV7-9,.,TRBJ2-5,TRBD2,CASSPAFWRGGPRETQYF,TGTGCCAGCAGCCCCGCCTTCTGGCGGGGGGGGCCCCGGGAGACCCAGTACTTC
TRBV7-8,once,TRBJ2-2,TRBD2,CASSLGLAGNTGELFF,TGTGCCAGCAGCCTGGGACTAGCGGGGAACACCGGGGAGCTGTTTTTT
TRBV18,.,TRBJ2-1,.,CASSPGTISYNEQFF,TGTGCCAGCTCACCCGGGACAATCTCCTACAATGAGCAGTTCTTC
TRBV3-1/TRBV3-2,.,TRBJ1-2,.,CASSQDGEGRGYTF,TGTGCCAGCAGCCAAGACGGTGAAGGCCGTGGCTACACCTTC
TRBV5-8,once,TRBJ1-1,.,CASPWSIGARILTNTEAFF,TGTGCCAGCCCTTGGAGTATTGGTGCAAGAATCCTCACGAACACTGAAGCTTTCTTT
TRBV10-2,.,TRBJ2-3,TRBD2,CASRVAGFAFTDTQYF,TGCGCCAGCAGGGTAGCGGGGTTTGCCTTCACAGATACGCAGTATTTT
TRBV3-1/TRBV3-2,.,TRBJ1-5,TRBD1,CASSRGTGGAHGNQPQHF,TGTGCCAGCAGCCGCGGGACAGGGGGCGCCCATGGCAATCAGCCCCAGCATTTT
TRBV2,.,TRBJ1-1,.,CASKRGGTEAFF,TGTGCCAGCAAAAGGGGTGGCACTGAAGCTTTCTTT
TRBV5-3,few,TRBJ1-1,.,CARSFGRMNTEAFF,TGTGCCAGAAGCTTCGGGCGGATGAACACTGAAGCTTTCTTT
TRBV15,.,TRBJ1-5,.,CATSRDHESNQPQHF,TGTGCCACCAGCAGAGATCATGAGAGCAATCAGCCCCAGCATTTT
TRBV4-1,.,TRBJ1-2,TRBD1,CASSQRREGAGYGYTF,TGCGCCAGCAGCCAAAGAAGGGAGGGGGCGGGCTATGGCTACACCTTC
TRBV5-1,.,TRBJ2-2,.,CASSRTSGDTGELFF,TGCGCCAGCAGCCGTACATCGGGGGACACCGGGGAGCTGTTTTTT
TRBV2,few,TRBJ1-5,.,CASRAVYSNQPQHF,TGTGCCAGCAGGGCAGTCTATAGCAATCAGCCCCAGCATTTT
TRBV7-2,.,TRBJ1-5,.,CASSLGPSPYSNQPQHF,TGTGCCAGCAGCTTAGGTCCGAGCCCCTATAGCAATCAGCCCCAGCATTTT
TRBV5-1,.,TRBJ2-1,.,CASSLEWQNYNEQFF,TGCGCCAGCAGCTTGGAATGGCAGAATTACAATGAGCAGTTCTTC
TRBV7-8,.,TRBJ1-6,.,CASSLIFGRQGDSPLHF,TGTGCCAGCAGCTTAATTTTCGGCCGGCAGGGTGATTCACCCCTCCACTTT
TRBV3-1/TRBV3-2,.,TRBJ1-2,.,CASSLNGNYGYTF,TGTGCCAGCAGCTTGAACGGAAACTATGGCTACACCTTC
TRBV5-4,.,TRBJ2-5,.,CASSFRRGPDETQYF,TGTGCCAGCAGCTTTAGGAGGGGCCCCGATGAGACCCAGTACTTC
TRBV24-1,few,TRBJ1-1,TRBD1,CATSRQGNTEAFF,TGTGCCACCAGTAGACAGGGGAACACTGAAGCTTTCTTT
TRBV11-2,.,TRBJ1-3,.,CATKTGNTIYF,TGTGCCACCAAAACAGGAAACACCATATATTTT
TRBV3-1/TRBV3-2,.,TRBJ2-2,TRBD2,CASSQVRLAGRTGELFF,TGTGCCAGCAGCCAAGTAAGACTAGCGGGGCGCACCGGGGAGCTGTTTTTT
TRBV7-9,.,TRBJ2-3,.,CASRSASTDTQYF,TGTGCCAGCAGAAGTGCTAGCACAGATACGCAGTATTTT
TRBV5-8,once,TRBJ2-5,TRBD1,CASSLAGGAFGQETQYF,TGTGCCAGCAGCTTAGCAGGGGGCGCTTTCGGCCAAGAGACCCAGTACTTC
TRBV19,.,TRBJ1-5,.,CASTARYRGQPQHF,TGTGCCAGTACGGCTCGTTATAGAGGTCAGCCCCAGCATTTT
TRBV12-3/TRBV12-4,once,TRBJ1-6,.,CASSLASNSPLHF,TGTGCCAGCAGTTTAGCTTCCAATTCACCCCTCCACTTT
TRBV18,.,TRBJ2-5,.,CASSPSGERETQYF,TGTGCCAGCTCACCGAGTGGGGAAAGGGAGACCCAGTACTTC
TRBV3-1/TRBV3-2,few,TRBJ2-3,.,CASSQGWQNTDTQYF,TGTGCCAGCAGCCAAGGTTGGCAGAACACAGATACGCAGTATTTT
TRBV28,.,TRBJ2-5,TRBD2,CASSDGTSGGQETQYF,TGTGCCAGCAGCGATGGGACTAGCGGGGGCCAAGAGACCCAGTACTTC